This T cell receptor (beta chain) came from a study of blood T cell repertoires in COVID-19. Study in general: The United States, Italy and Spain were the sources of the acute and convalescent COVID-19 samples. PBMCs, B-cell-depleted T cells, or T cells were the source of the cDNA or gDNA that made up the material.

This clone was seen a few times. Recruited during active infection, patients (from Seattle) were subsequently followed longitudinally. Generated by immunoSEQ multiplex PCR, the TCRdb table keeps only in-frame clones and is missing some. The sample lists 84,000 or so clones, just under 80% occurring once. The CDR3 is 16 amino acids. Trimming cost V 5 bases and J 3 bases; bases outside gene matches: 8. CDR1 and CDR2 from the germline V gene are MNHNY and SVGAGI (reference sequence). The specimen sequenced was peripheral blood. The chain combines TRBV6-6 with TRBJ1-5, with 9 bases matching TRBD1. The receptor's source is a man in his fifties or sixties with COVID-19, enrolled during active disease. The CDR3 sequence is CASSRGTGSLNQPQHF. The CDR3 DNA follows: TGTGCCAGCAGTCGAGGGACAGGGAGCCTCAATCAGCCCCAGCATTTT.